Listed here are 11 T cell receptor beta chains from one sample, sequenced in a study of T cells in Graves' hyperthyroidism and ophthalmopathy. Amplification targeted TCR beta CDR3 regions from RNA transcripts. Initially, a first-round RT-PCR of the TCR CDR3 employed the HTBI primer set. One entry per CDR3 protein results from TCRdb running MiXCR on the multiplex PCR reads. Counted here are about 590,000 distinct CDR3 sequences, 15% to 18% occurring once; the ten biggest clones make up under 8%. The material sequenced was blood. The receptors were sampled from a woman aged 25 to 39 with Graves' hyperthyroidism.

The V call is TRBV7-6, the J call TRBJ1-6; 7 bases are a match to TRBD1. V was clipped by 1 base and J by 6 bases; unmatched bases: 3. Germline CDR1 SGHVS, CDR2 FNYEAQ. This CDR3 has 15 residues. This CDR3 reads CASSLGQGFNSPLHF. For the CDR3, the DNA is TGTGCCAGCAGCTTAGGACAGGGCTTTAATTCACCCCTCCACTTT.

DNA for the CDR3: TGTGCCATCAGTGGGGGGAGCACTGAAGCTTTCTTT. This gives the protein CAISGGSTEAFF. The V and J genes are TRBV10-3 and TRBJ1-1; D perhaps matches TRBD1 (5 bases). This CDR3 is built from 12 residues. Trimming removed 4 bases at V and 4 bases at J, with 7 bases between. Germline CDR1 and CDR2: ENHRY and SYGVKD.

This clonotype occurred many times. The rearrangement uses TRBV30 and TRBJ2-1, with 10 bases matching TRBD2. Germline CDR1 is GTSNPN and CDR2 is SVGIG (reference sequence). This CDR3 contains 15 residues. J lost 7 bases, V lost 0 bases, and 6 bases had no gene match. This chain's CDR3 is CAWSVRAGGPNEQFF. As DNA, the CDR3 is TGTGCCTGGAGTGTACGAGCGGGAGGGCCGAATGAGCAGTTCTTC.

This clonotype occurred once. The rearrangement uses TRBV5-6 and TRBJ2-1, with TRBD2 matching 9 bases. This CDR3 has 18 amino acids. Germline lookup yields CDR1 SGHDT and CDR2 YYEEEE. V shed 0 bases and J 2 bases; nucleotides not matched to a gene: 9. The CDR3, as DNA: TGTGCCAGCAGCTTGGAGGCTAGCGGGGCATTACCCTACAATGAGCAGTTCTTC. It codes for CASSLEASGALPYNEQFF.

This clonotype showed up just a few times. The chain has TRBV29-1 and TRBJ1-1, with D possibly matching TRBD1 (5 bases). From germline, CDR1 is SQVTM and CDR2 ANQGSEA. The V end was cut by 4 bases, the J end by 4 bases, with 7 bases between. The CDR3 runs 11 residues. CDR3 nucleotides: TGCAGCGTTGCGGGGACCACTGAAGCTTTCTTT. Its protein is CSVAGTTEAFF.

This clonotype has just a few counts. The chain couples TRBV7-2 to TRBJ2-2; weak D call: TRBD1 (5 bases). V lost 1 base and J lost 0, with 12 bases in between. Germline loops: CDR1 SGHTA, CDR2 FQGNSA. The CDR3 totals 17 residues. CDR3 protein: CASSLVTDLSNTGELFF. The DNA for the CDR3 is TGTGCCAGCAGCTTAGTGACAGATCTTTCGAACACCGGGGAGCTGTTTTTT.

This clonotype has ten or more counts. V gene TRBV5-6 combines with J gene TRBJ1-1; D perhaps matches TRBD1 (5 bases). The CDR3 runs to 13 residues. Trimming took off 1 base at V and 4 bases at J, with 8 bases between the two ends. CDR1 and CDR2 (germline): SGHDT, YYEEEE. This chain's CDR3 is CASSLWGRTEAFF. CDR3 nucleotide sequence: TGTGCCAGCAGCTTGTGGGGACGCACTGAAGCTTTCTTT. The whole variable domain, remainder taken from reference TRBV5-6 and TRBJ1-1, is DAGVTQSPTHLIKTRGQQVTLRCSPKSGHDTVSWYQQALGQGPQFIFQYYEEEERQRGNFPDRFSGHQFPNYSSELNVNALLLGDSALYLCASSLWGRTEAFFGQGTRLTVV.

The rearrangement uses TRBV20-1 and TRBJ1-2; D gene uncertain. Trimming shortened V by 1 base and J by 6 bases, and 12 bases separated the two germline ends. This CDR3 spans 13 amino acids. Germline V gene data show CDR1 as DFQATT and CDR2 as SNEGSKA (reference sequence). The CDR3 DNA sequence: TGCAGTGCTAGAGTTACCAACGAGGATGGCTACACCTTC. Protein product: CSARVTNEDGYTF.

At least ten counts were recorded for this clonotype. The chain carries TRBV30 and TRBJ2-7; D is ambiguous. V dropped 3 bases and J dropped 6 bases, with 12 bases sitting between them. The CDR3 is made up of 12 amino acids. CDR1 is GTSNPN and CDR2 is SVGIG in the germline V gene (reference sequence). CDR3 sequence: CAWSDRASEQYF. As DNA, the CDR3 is TGTGCCTGGAGCGACCGGGCCTCCGAGCAGTACTTC.

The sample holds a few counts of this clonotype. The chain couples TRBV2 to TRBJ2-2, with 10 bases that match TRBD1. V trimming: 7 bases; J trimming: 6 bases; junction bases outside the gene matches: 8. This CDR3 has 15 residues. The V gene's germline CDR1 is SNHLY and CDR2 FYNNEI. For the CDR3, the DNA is TGTGCCAGCACCGGGACAGGGGTGTTCCCCGGGGAGCTGTTTTTT. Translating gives CASTGTGVFPGELFF.

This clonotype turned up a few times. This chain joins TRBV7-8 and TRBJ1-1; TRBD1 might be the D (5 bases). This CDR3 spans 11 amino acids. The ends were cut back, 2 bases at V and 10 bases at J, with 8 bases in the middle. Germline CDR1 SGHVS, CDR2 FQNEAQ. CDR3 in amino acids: CASSLRGGAFF. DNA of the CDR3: TGTGCCAGCAGCTTACGGGGGGGAGCTTTCTTT.